This paragraph reports one T cell receptor beta chain. Per germline, CDR1 SNHLY and CDR2 FYNNEI. This CDR3 spans 15 amino acids. The V and J ends lost 6 bases and 4 bases respectively, with 16 bases between them. The repertoire was sequenced with immunoSEQ multiplex PCR; TCRdb's copy has only in-frame clones and lacks some. The data show approximately 91,000 clones, with around 86% seen just once and approximately 0.3% held by the top ten. This entry belongs to a study of OX40 agonist ivuxolimab in advanced cancers. Study as a whole: At doses from 0.01 to 10 mg/kg, patients were given intravenous ivuxolimab every 2 weeks. Partial responses occurred in three patients (one hepatocellular carcinoma, two cutaneous melanoma). Patients receiving dose escalation had hepatocellular carcinoma, melanoma, renal cell or head and neck cancer.

The sample here was CD4+ or CD8+ T cells sorted from blood, taken in a trial of the OX40 agonist ivuxolimab. The clonotype originates from an adult with an advanced solid tumor such as melanoma, head and neck, liver or kidney cancer. The chain couples TRBV2 to TRBJ2-1; possible D gene TRBD1, 6 bases. DNA for the CDR3: TGTGCCAGCAGCAAACAGGGTAAAGCTTACAATGAGCAGTTCTTC. It specifies CASSKQGKAYNEQFF.